This record covers a single T cell receptor beta chain. Its target is unknown. The record originates from a study of OX40 agonist ivuxolimab in advanced cancers. In the study overall: Administration of intravenous ivuxolimab to patients occurred every 2 weeks at 0.01 to 10 mg/kg. Study-wide findings and caveats: There were also nonresponders showing low normalized T-cell clonal expansion. The investigators did not determine what antigen specificity the expanded peripheral T cells had.

V was pared by 0 bases and J by 3 bases, with 4 bases between. Germline-derived CDR1 and CDR2 are SGDLS and YYNGEE. The CDR3 length is 13 residues. Clones were read by immunoSEQ multiplex PCR, and TCRdb kept only the in-frame ones, dropping some. The sample yields around 30,000 clones, around 90% seen once. Source: CD4+ or CD8+ T cells sorted from blood, taken in a trial of the OX40 agonist ivuxolimab. This TCR was sampled from an adult with an advanced solid tumor such as melanoma, head and neck, liver or kidney cancer. The chain recombines TRBV9 with TRBJ1-3; D gene ambiguous. CDR3 loop: CASSVDGGNTIYF. The CDR3 nucleotides read TGTGCCAGCAGCGTAGACGGTGGAAACACCATATATTTT.